The rows below give T cell receptor beta chains drawn from one sample of a study of beta chain features in type 1 diabetes. TCRdb's copy holds only in-frame clones and misses some; the assay was immunoSEQ multiplex PCR. Of roughly 240,000 clones in the sample, roughly 15% were seen once. Specimen: naive CD4+ T cells from blood. These receptors were taken from a woman aged 40 to 55 in good health. The CDR3 runs from the conserved cysteine through the conserved F or W. Fields, in order: J gene, V gene, D gene, clone size, CDR3 protein, CDR3 DNA. The D gene is left open where the match is weak. Clone size appears in some rows only: once, few, many, or a class for an expanded clone.

>TRBJ2-5|TRBV7-9|NA|few
CASSFDAAGTQYF
TGTGCCAGCAGCTTCGACGCTGCGGGGACCCAGTACTTC
>TRBJ2-5|TRBV29-1|NA|many
CSVAREGVLIETQYF
TGCAGCGTGGCCAGGGAGGGGGTCCTCATCGAGACCCAGTACTTC
>TRBJ1-5|TRBV9|NA|few
CASSSGDYQGSANQPQHF
TGTGCCAGCAGCTCAGGGGATTATCAGGGGTCTGCCAATCAGCCCCAGCATTTT
>TRBJ1-2|TRBV5-1|NA|NA
CASSLESYGYTF
TGCGCCAGCAGCTTGGAGAGCTATGGCTACACCTTC
>TRBJ2-2|TRBV5-4|TRBD2|NA
CASSLGLALANTGELFF
TGTGCCAGCAGCTTGGGACTAGCGCTAGCGAACACCGGGGAGCTGTTTTTT
>TRBJ1-1|TRBV6-4|TRBD1|few
CASSRQGHTEAFF
TGTGCCAGCAGTCGACAGGGCCACACTGAAGCTTTCTTT
>TRBJ1-2|TRBV5-1|NA|NA
CASSSRQAVYGYTF
TGCGCCAGCAGCTCCCGACAGGCTGTTTATGGCTACACCTTC
>TRBJ2-7|TRBV11-2|TRBD2|few
CASSLVDIAGGSYEQYF
TGTGCCAGCAGCTTAGTCGATATAGCGGGGGGCTCCTACGAGCAGTACTTC
>TRBJ2-3|TRBV5-4|NA|NA
CASSLGRSIDRAQYF
TGTGCCAGCAGCTTGGGCCGGTCAATCGACCGGGCGCAGTATTTT
>TRBJ1-6|TRBV6-6|NA|NA
CASSLLFSPLHF
TGTGCCAGCAGTCTATTATTTTCACCCCTCCACTTT
>TRBJ1-4|TRBV15|NA|few
CATSRERNEKLFF
TGTGCCACCAGCAGAGAGAGGAATGAAAAACTGTTTTTT
>TRBJ2-5|TRBV14|NA|NA
CASSQDWGALETQYF
TGTGCCAGCAGCCAAGATTGGGGAGCTTTAGAGACCCAGTACTTC
>TRBJ2-1|TRBV5-4|NA|few
CASSSGGQIPGYEQFF
TGTGCCAGCAGCTCTGGAGGACAGATACCCGGGTATGAGCAGTTCTTC
>TRBJ1-5|TRBV19|NA|few
CASSPFGDQPQHF
TGTGCCAGTAGCCCATTTGGAGATCAGCCCCAGCATTTT
>TRBJ1-2|TRBV11-2|NA|NA
CASNHAGARGGYTF
TGTGCCAGCAACCACGCAGGGGCTCGGGGTGGCTACACCTTC
>TRBJ2-1|TRBV5-1|NA|NA
CASSHGTGITDNEQFF
TGCGCCAGCAGTCACGGAACAGGGATTACGGACAATGAGCAGTTCTTC
>TRBJ2-3|TRBV6-5|NA|NA
CASSYFGEGTDTQYF
TGTGCCAGCAGTTACTTCGGCGAGGGCACAGATACGCAGTATTTT
>TRBJ1-1|TRBV6-5|NA|NA
CASSPARVYTEAFF
TGTGCCAGCAGCCCAGCCAGGGTTTACACTGAAGCTTTCTTT
>TRBJ1-1|TRBV18|NA|few
CASSVGRVNTEAFF
TGTGCCAGCTCCGTCGGCAGGGTGAACACTGAAGCTTTCTTT
>TRBJ1-5|TRBV2|NA|few
CASSEPGNQPQHF
TGTGCCAGCAGTGAACCAGGCAATCAGCCCCAGCATTTT
>TRBJ1-5|TRBV19|TRBD1|few
CASWGQTYSQPQHF
TGTGCCAGCTGGGGACAGACGTATAGTCAGCCCCAGCATTTT
>TRBJ1-1|TRBV11-2|NA|NA
CASSSGGITQGRAFF
TGTGCCAGCAGCTCAGGAGGGATCACCCAGGGTAGAGCTTTCTTT
>TRBJ2-2|TRBV14|NA|NA
CASSQVHANTGELFF
TGTGCCAGCAGCCAAGTACACGCGAACACCGGGGAGCTGTTTTTT
>TRBJ2-7|TRBV9|TRBD2|few
CASSGRNSGGLSYEQYF
TGTGCCAGCAGCGGACGGAACAGCGGGGGGCTCTCCTACGAGCAGTACTTC
>TRBJ2-5|TRBV7-2|NA|NA
CASSFGGSQETQYF
TGTGCCAGCAGCTTCGGGGGAAGCCAAGAGACCCAGTACTTC
>TRBJ1-1|TRBV7-9|TRBD1|NA
CASSAGTGRNTEAFF
TGTGCCAGCAGCGCAGGGACAGGGCGAAACACTGAAGCTTTCTTT
>TRBJ2-5|TRBV9|TRBD2|NA
CASSVGRGGPETQYF
TGTGCCAGCAGCGTAGGTCGGGGGGGCCCGGAGACCCAGTACTTC
>TRBJ2-7|TRBV21-1|NA|NA
CASSLKERESSYEQYF
TGTGCCAGCAGCCTCAAGGAGCGGGAGAGCTCCTACGAGCAGTACTTC
>TRBJ2-5|TRBV19|TRBD2|few
CASKPSGGLETQYF
TGTGCCAGTAAGCCTAGCGGGGGTTTAGAGACCCAGTACTTC
>TRBJ1-2|TRBV7-9|TRBD1|NA
CASSPGQGNGYTF
TGTGCCAGCAGCCCAGGACAGGGGAATGGCTACACCTTC
>TRBJ1-3|TRBV18|TRBD1|NA
CASSSTTGVGNTIYF
TGTGCCAGCTCATCCACTACAGGGGTCGGAAACACCATATATTTT
>TRBJ2-1|TRBV5-1|TRBD1|NA
CASSLEGTDNEQFF
TGCGCCAGCAGCTTGGAGGGGACAGACAATGAGCAGTTCTTC
>TRBJ2-4|TRBV29-1|NA|NA
CSVEDRVGRVKNIQYF
TGCAGCGTTGAAGATCGTGTCGGTCGGGTCAAAAACATTCAGTACTTC
>TRBJ2-5|TRBV18|NA|few
CASSPRTVNIETQYF
TGTGCCAGCTCACCTCGGACAGTTAACATAGAGACCCAGTACTTC
>TRBJ1-1|TRBV29-1|NA|many
CSVTYRDTEAFF
TGCAGCGTAACATACAGGGATACTGAAGCTTTCTTT
>TRBJ1-2|TRBV10-3|NA|few
CAIREGQANYGYTF
TGTGCCATCAGAGAGGGACAAGCTAACTATGGCTACACCTTC
>TRBJ1-1|TRBV28|TRBD1|NA
CASSHGAGGAYTEAFF
TGTGCCAGCAGCCATGGGGCAGGGGGCGCGTACACTGAAGCTTTCTTT
>TRBJ2-5|TRBV5-4|NA|few
CASSPPAGRGETQYF
TGTGCCAGCAGCCCCCCGGCGGGGCGAGGAGAGACCCAGTACTTC
>TRBJ1-2|TRBV6-5|NA|once
CASSYREYGYTF
TGTGCCAGCAGTTACAGGGAGTATGGCTACACCTTC
>TRBJ1-2|TRBV5-4|TRBD1|NA
CASSLDRVAGYTF
TGTGCCAGCAGCCTGGACAGGGTAGCTGGCTACACCTTC
>TRBJ1-5|TRBV14|NA|few
CASSQEPSPRPDYSNQPQHF
TGTGCCAGCAGCCAAGAGCCCTCTCCCAGGCCCGATTATAGCAATCAGCCCCAGCATTTT
>TRBJ2-5|TRBV5-1|TRBD1|NA
CASSLTGDETQYF
TGCGCCAGCAGTTTGACAGGGGACGAGACCCAGTACTTC
>TRBJ1-4|TRBV18|NA|NA
CASSPQGVDEKLFF
TGTGCCAGCTCACCACAGGGGGTAGATGAAAAACTGTTTTTT
>TRBJ2-2|TRBV27|TRBD1|NA
CASSSPADRGSTGELFF
TGTGCCAGCAGTTCCCCCGCGGACAGGGGGTCCACCGGGGAGCTGTTTTTT
>TRBJ2-5|TRBV7-2|TRBD2|few
CASSPQPAGGGTQYF
TGTGCCAGCAGCCCCCAGCCGGCGGGGGGAGGGACCCAGTACTTC
>TRBJ1-6|TRBV1|NA|few
CTSSQARSPLHF
TGCACCAGCAGCCAAGCGAGGTCACCCCTCCACTTT